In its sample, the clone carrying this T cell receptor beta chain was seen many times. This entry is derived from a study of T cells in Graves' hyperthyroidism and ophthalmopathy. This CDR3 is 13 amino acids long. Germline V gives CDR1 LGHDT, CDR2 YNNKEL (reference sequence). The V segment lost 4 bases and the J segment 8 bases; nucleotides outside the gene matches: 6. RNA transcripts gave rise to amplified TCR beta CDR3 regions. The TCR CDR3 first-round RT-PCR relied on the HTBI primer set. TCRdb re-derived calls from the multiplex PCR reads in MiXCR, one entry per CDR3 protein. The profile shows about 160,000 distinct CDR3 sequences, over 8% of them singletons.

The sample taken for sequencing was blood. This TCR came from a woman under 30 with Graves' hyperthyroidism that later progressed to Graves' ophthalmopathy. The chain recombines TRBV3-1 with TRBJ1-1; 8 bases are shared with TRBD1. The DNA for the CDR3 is TGTGCCAGCAGCCCGACAGGGGTGGGAGAAGCTTTCTTT. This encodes CASSPTGVGEAFF.